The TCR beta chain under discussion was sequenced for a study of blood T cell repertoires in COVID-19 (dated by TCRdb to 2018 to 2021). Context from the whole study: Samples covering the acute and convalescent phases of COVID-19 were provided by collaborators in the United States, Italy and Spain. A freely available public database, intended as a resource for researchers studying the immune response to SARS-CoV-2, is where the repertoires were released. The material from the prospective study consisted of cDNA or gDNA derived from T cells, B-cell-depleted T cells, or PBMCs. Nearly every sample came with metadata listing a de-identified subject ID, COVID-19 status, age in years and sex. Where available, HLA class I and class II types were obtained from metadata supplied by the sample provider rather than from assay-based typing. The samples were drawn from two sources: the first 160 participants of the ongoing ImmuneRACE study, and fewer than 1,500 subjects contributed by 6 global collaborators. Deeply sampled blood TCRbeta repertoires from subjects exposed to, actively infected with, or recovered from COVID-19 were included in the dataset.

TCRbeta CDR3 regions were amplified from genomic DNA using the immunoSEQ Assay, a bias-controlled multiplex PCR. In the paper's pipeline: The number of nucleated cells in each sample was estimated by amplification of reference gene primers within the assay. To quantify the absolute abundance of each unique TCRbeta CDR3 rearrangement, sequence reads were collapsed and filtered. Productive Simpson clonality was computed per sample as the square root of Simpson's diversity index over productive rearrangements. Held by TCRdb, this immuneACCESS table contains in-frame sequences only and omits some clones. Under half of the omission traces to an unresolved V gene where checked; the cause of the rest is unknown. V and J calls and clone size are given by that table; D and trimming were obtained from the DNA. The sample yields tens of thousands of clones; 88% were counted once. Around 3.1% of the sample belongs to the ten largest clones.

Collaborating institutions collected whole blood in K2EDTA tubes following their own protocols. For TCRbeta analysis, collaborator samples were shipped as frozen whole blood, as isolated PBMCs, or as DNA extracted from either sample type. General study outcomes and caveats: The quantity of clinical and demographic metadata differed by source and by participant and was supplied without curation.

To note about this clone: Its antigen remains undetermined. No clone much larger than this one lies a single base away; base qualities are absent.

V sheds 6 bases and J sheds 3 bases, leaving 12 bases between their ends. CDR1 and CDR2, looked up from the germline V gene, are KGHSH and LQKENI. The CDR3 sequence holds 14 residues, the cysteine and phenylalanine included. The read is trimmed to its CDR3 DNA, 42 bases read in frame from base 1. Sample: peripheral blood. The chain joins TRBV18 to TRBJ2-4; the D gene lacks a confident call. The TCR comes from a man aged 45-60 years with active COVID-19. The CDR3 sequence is CASSQEVGKNIQYF. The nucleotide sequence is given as TGTGCCAGCTCCCAGGAAGTCGGCAAAAACATTCAGTACTTC.